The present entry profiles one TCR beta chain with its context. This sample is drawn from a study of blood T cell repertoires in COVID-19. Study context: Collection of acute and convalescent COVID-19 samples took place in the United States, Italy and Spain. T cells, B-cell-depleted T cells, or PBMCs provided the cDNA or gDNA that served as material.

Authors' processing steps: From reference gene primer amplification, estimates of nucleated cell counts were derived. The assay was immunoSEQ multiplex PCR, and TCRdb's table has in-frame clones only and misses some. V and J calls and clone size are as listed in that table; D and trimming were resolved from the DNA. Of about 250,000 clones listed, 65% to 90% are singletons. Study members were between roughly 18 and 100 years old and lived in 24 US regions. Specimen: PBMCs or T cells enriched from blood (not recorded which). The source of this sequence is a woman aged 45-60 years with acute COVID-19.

CDR3 nucleotide sequence: TGCGCCAGCAGCTCGGGACAAAGCTCTGGGGCCAACGTCCTGACTTTC. This translates into CASSSGQSSGANVLTF. The chain links TRBV5-1 to TRBJ2-6; maybe TRBD1 (6 bases). CDR3 length: 16 residues. V lost 3 bases, J lost 0 bases, and 10 bases lay in between. Germline CDR1 reads SGHRS; CDR2 reads YFSETQ. Full variable domain (missing parts from reference TRBV5-1 and TRBJ2-6): KAGVTQTPRYLIKTRGQQVTLSCSPISGHRSVSWYQQTPGQGLQFLFEYFSETQRNKGNFPGRFSGRQFSNSRSEMNVSTLELGDSALYLCASSSGQSSGANVLTFGAGSRLTVL.